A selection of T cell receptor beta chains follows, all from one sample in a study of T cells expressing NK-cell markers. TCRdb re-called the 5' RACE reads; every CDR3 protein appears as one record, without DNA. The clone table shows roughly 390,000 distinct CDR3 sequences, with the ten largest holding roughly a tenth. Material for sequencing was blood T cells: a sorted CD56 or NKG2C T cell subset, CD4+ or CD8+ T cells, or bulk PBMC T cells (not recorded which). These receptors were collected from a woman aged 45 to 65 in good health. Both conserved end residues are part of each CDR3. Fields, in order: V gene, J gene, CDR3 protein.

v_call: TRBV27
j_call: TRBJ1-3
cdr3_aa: CASSLGGRVGNTIYF

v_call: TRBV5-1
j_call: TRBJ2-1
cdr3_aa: CASSRGPGQGDNEQFF

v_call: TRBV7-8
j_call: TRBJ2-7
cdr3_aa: CASKPSRSYEQYF

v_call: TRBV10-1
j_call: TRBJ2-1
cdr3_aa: CASSEGAGGPNEQFF

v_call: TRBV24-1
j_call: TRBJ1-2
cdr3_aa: CATSDGWGKANYGYTF

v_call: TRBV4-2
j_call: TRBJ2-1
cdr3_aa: CASSQDFDYNEQFF

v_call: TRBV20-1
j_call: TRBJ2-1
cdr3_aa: CSARPGAGVSNEQFF

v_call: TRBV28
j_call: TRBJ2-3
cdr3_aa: CASSLYTGGIDTQYF

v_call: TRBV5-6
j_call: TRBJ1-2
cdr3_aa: CASTFGGRGDGYTF

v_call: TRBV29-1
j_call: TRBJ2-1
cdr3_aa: CSVEVGLSYNEQFF

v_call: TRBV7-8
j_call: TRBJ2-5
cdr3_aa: CASSFETSTQYF

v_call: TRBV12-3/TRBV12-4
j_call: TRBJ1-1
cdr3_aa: CASTRAAEAFF

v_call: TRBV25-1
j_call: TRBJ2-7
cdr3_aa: CASSSTGNEQYF

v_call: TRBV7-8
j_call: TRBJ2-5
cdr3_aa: CASSLRETLQETQYF

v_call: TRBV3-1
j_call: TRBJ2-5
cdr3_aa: CASSPLSVQETQYF

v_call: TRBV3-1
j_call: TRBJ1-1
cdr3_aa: CASSQDYHGTEAFF

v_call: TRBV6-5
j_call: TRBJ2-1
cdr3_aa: CASSYSNAGRHEQFF

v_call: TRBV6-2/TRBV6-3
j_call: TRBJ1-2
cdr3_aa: CASRTPGTASNYGYTF

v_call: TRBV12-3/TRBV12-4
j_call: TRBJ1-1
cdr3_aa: CASSLRPTPNTEAFF

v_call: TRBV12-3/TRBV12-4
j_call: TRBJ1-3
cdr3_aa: CATRVGNTIYF

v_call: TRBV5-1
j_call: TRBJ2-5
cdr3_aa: CASSPYDRVSETQYF

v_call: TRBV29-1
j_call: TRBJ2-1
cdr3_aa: CSVDPEQSSYNEQFF

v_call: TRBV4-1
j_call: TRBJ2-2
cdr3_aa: CASSQGRVAAGELFF

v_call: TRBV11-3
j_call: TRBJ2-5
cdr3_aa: CASSPGLRKETQYF

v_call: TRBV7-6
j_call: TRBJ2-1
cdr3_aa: CASSFDSFNEQFF

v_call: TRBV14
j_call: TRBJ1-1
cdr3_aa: CASSHGTGAAFF

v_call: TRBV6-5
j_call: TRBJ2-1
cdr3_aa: CASGDQPYNEQFF

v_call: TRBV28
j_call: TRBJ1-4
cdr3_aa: CASRTGGVNEKLFF

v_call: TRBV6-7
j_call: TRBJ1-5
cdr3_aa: CASSYPNRGQQYYQPQHF

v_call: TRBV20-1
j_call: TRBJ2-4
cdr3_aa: CSAVRFAGRVVAKNIQYF

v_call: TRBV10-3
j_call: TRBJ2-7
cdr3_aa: CAIRVSGRAHYEQYF

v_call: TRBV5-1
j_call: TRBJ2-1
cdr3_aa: CASSLTLAGNNEQFF